This entry concerns a single T cell receptor beta chain. Its target is unknown. The sample comes from a study of T cell responses to AZD1222 COVID-19 vaccine. General observations from the study: In the spike-specific TCR repertoire, nearly half reportedly target unmutated variant regions. Baseline seropositivity characterized only a handful of AZD1222 recipients.

With 3 bases removed from V and 0 bases from J, the gap between germline ends came to 9 bases. The CDR3 sequence is 16 residues long. Germline V gene data show CDR1 as SGHNT and CDR2 as YENEEA. The repertoire was sequenced with immunoSEQ multiplex PCR; TCRdb's copy has only in-frame clones and lacks some. The sample consists of approximately 120,000 clones, more than 80% of them appearing once. Sequenced material: peripheral blood, taken 28 days after the second AZD1222 dose. The rearrangement uses TRBV11-3 and TRBJ1-6; unclear D gene. This sequence originates from an adult who received the AZD1222 COVID-19 vaccine. CDR3 region: CASSFNSGSYNSPLHF. The CDR3 DNA reads TGTGCCAGCAGCTTTAATTCCGGCTCCTATAATTCACCCCTCCACTTT.